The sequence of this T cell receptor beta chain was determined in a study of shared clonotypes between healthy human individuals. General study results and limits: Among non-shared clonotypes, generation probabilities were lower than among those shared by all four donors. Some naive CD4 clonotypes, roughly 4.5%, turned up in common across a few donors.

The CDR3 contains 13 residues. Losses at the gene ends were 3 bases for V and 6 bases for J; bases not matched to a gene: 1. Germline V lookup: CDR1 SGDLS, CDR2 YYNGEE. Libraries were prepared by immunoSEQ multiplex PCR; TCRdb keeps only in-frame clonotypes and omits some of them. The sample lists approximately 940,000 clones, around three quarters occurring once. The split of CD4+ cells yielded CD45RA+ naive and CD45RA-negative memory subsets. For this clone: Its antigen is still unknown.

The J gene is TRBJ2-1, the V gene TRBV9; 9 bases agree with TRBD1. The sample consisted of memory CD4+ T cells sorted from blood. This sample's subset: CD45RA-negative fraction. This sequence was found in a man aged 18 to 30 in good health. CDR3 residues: CASSADRGNEQFF. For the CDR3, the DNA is TGTGCCAGCAGCGCGGACAGGGGCAATGAGCAGTTCTTC.